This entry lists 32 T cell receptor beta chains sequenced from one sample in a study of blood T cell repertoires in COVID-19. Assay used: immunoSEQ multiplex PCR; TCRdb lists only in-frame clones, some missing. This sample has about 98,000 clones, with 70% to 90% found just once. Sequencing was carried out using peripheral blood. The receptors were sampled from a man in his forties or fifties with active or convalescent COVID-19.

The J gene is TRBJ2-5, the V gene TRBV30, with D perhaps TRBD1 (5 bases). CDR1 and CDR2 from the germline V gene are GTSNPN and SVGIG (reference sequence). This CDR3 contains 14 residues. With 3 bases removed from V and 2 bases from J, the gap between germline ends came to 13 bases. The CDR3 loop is CAWRSQGTQETQYF. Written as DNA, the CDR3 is TGTGCCTGGAGAAGTCAGGGTACACAAGAGACCCAGTACTTC.

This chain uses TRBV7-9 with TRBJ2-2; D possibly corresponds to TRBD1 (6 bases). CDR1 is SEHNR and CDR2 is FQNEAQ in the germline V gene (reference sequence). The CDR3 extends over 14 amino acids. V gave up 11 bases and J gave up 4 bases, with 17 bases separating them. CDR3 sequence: CAVTGTMTTGELFF. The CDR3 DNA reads TGTGCCGTAACCGGGACAATGACCACCGGGGAGCTGTTTTTT.

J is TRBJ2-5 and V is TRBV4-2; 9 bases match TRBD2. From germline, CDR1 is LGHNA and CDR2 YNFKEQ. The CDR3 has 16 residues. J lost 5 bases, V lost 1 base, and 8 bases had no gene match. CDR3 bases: TGTGCCAGCAGCCAAGGCCGGTCTAGCGGGGAGGAGACCCAGTACTTC. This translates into CASSQGRSSGEETQYF.

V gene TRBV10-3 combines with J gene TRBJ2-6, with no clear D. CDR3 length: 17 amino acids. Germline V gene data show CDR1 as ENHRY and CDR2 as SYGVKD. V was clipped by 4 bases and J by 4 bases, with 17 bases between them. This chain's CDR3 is CAISASGAPMGANVLTF. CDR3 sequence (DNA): TGTGCCATCAGTGCCTCCGGAGCCCCAATGGGGGCCAACGTCCTGACTTTC.

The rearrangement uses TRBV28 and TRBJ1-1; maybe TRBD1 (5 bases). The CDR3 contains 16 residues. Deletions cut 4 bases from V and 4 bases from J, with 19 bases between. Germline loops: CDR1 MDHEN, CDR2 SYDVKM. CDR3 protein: CASSSPFSGAGTEAFF. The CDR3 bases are TGTGCCAGCAGTTCGCCGTTTAGTGGGGCCGGCACTGAAGCTTTCTTT.

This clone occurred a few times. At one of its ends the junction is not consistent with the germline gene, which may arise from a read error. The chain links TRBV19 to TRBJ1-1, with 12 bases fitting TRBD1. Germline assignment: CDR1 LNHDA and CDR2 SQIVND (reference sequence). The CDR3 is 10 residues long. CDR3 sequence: CADRGQGATF. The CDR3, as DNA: TGTGCCGATCGGGGACAGGGGGCCACATTT.

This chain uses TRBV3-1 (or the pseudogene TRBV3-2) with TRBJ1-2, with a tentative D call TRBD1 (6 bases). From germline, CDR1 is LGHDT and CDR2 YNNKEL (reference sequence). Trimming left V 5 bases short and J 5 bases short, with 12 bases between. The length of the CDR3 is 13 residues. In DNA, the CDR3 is TGTGCCAGCAGCAGGCCAGGGGAATATGGCTACACCTTC. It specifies CASSRPGEYGYTF.

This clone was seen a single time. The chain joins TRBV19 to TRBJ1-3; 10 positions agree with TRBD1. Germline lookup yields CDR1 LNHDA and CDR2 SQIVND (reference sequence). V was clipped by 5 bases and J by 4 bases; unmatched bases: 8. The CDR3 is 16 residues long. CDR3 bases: TGTGCCAGTAGTGACTCCGGGACAGGGGAAGGAAACACCATATATTTT. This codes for CASSDSGTGEGNTIYF.

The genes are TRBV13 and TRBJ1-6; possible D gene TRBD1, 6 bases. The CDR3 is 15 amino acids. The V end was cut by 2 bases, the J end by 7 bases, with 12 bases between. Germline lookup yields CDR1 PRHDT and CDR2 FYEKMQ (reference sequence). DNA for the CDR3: TGTGCCAGCAGCTTATATTCAGGGGTCAATTCACCCCTCCACTTT. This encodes CASSLYSGVNSPLHF. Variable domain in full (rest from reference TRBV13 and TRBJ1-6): AAGVIQSPRHLIKEKRETATLKCYPIPRHDTVYWYQQGPGQDPQFLISFYEKMQSDKGSIPDRFSAQQFSDYHSELNMSSLELGDSALYFCASSLYSGVNSPLHFGNGTRLTVT.

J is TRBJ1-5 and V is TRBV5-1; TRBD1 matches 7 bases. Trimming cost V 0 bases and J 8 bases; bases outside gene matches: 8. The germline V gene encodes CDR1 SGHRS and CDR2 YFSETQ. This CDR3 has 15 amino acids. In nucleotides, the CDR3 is TGCGCCAGCAGCTTGGCAGGACAGGACCATGAGCCCCAGCATTTT. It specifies CASSLAGQDHEPQHF.

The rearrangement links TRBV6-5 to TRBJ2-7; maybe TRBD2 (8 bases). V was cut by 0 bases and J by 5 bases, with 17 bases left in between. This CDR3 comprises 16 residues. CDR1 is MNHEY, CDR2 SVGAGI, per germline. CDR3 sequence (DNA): TGTGCCAGCAGTTACTCACGGGAGGGGGCAATCCACGAGCAGTACTTC. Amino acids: CASSYSREGAIHEQYF.

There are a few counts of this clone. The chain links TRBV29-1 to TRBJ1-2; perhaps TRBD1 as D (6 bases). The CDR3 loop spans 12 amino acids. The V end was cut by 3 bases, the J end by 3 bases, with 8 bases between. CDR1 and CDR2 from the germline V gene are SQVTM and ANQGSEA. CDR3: CSVDPGDYGYTF. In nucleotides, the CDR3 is TGCAGCGTTGATCCAGGGGACTATGGCTACACCTTC.

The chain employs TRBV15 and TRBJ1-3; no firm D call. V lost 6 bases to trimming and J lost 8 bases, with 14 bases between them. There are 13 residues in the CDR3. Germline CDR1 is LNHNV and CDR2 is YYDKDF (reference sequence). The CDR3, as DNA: TGTGCCACCAGTAACAGCCCGGCTTACACCATATATTTT. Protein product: CATSNSPAYTIYF.

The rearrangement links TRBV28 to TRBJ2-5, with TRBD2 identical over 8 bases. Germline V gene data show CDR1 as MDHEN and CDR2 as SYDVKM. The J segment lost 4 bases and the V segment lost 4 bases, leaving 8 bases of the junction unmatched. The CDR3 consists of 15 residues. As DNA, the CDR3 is TGTGCCAGCAGTTCCGGGGGGGGAATGAGAGAGACCCAGTACTTC. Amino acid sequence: CASSSGGGMRETQYF.

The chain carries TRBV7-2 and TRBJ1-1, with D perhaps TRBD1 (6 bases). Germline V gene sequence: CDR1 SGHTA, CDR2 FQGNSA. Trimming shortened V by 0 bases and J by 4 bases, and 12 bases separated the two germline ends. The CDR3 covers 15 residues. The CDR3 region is CASSLAGGVPTEAFF. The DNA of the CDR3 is TGTGCCAGCAGCTTAGCAGGGGGGGTTCCCACTGAAGCTTTCTTT. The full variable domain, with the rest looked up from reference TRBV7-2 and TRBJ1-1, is GAGVSQSPSNKVTEKGKDVELRCDPISGHTALYWYRQSLGQGLEFLIYFQGNSAPDKSGLPSDRFSAERTGGSVSTLTIQRTQQEDSAVYLCASSLAGGVPTEAFFGQGTRLTVV.

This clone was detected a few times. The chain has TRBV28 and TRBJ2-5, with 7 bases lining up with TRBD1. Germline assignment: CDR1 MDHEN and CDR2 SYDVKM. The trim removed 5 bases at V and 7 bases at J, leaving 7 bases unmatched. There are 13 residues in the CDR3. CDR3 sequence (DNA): TGTGCCAGCAGTGGACAGGTCAGGGGGACCCAGTACTTC. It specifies CASSGQVRGTQYF.

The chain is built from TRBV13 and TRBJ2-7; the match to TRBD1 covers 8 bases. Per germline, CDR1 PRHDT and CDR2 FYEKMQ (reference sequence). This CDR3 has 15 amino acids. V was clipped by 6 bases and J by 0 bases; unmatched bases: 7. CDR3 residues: CASRSRDRSSYEQYF. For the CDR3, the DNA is TGTGCCAGCAGATCCCGGGACAGGAGCTCCTACGAGCAGTACTTC.

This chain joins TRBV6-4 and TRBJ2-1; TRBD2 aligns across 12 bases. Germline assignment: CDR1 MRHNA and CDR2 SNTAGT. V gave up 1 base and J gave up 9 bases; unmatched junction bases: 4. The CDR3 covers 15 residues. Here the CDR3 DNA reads TGTGCCAGCAGTGACTACCCTAGCGGGGGGGTTGAGCAGTTCTTC. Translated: CASSDYPSGGVEQFF.

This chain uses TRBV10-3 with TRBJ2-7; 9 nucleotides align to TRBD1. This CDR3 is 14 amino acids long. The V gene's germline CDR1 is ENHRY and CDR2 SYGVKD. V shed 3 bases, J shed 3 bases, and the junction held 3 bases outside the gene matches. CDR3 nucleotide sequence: TGTGCCATCAGTGATGGGACAGGGCGCTACGAGCAGTACTTC. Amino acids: CAISDGTGRYEQYF.

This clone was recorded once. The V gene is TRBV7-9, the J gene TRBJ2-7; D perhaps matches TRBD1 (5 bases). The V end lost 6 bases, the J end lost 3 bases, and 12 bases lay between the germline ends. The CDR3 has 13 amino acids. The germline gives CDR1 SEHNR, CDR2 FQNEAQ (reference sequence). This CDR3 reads CASRAEGVYEQYF. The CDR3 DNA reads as TGTGCCAGCAGGGCAGAAGGGGTCTACGAGCAGTACTTC.

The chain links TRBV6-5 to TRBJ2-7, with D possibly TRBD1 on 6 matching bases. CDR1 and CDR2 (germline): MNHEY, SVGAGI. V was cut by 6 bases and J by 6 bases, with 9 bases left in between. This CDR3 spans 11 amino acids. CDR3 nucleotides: TGTGCCAGCAGAACAGGGCGCGAGCAGTACGTC. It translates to CASRTGREQYV.

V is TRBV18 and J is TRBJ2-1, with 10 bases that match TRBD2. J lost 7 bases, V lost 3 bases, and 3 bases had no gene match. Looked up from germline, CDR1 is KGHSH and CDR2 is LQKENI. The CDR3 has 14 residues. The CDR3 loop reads CASSPGTSENEQFF. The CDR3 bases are TGTGCCAGCTCACCTGGGACTAGCGAAAATGAGCAGTTCTTC.

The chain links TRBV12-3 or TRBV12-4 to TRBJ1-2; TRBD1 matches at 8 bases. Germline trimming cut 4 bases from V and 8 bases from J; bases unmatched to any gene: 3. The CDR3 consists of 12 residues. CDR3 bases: TGTGCCAGCAGTTCGACAGGGGAGGGCTACACCTTC. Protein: CASSSTGEGYTF.

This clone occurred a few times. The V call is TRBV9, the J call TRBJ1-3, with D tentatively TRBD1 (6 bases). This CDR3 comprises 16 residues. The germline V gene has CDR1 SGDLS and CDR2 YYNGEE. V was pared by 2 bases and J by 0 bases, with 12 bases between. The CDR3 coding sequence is TGTGCCAGCAGCGTCGGACAGTCAGGCTCTGGAAACACCATATATTTT. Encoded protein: CASSVGQSGSGNTIYF. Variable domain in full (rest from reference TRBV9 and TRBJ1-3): DSGVTQTPKHLITATGQRVTLRCSPRSGDLSVYWYQQSLDQGLQFLIQYYNGEERAKGNILERFSAQQFPDLHSELNLSSLELGDSALYFCASSVGQSGSGNTIYFGEGSWLTVV.

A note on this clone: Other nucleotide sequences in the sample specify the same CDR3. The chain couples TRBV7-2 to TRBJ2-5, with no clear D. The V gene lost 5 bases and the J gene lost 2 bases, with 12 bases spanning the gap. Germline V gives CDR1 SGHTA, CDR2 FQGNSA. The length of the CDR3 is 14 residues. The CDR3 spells CASSPSSVQETQYF. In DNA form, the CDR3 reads TGTGCCAGCAGCCCTTCCTCTGTTCAAGAGACCCAGTACTTC. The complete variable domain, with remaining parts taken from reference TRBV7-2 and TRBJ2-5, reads GAGVSQSPSNKVTEKGKDVELRCDPISGHTALYWYRQSLGQGLEFLIYFQGNSAPDKSGLPSDRFSAERTGGSVSTLTIQRTQQEDSAVYLCASSPSSVQETQYFGPGTRLLVL.

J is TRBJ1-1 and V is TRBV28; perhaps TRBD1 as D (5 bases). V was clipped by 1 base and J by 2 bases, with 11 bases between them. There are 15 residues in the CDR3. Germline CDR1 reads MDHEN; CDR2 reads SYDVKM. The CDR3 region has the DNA TGTGCCAGCAGTTTATCCGCGACAGCAAACACTGAAGCTTTCTTT. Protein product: CASSLSATANTEAFF.

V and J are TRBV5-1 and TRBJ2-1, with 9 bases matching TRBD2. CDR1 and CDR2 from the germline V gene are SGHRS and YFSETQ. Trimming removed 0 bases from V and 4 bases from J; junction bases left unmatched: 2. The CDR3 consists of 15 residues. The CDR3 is CASSLDSGGYNEQFF. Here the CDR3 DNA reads TGCGCCAGCAGCTTGGACAGCGGGGGGTACAATGAGCAGTTCTTC. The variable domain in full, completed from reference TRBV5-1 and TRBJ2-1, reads KAGVTQTPRYLIKTRGQQVTLSCSPISGHRSVSWYQQTPGQGLQFLFEYFSETQRNKGNFPGRFSGRQFSNSRSEMNVSTLELGDSALYLCASSLDSGGYNEQFFGPGTRLTVL.

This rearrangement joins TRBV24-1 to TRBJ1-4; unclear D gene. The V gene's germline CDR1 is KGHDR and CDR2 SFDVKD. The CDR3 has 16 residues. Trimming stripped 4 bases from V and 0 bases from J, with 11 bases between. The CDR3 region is CATSDAGRSTNEKLFF. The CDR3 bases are TGTGCCACCAGTGACGCAGGAAGATCAACTAATGAAAAACTGTTTTTT.

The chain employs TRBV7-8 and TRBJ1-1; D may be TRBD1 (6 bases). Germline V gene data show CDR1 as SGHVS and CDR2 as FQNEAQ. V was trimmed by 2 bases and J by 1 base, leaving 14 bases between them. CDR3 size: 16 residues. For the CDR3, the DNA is TGTGCCAGCAGCTTACAAGGGGGTTACTGGAACACTGAAGCTTTCTTT. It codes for CASSLQGGYWNTEAFF.

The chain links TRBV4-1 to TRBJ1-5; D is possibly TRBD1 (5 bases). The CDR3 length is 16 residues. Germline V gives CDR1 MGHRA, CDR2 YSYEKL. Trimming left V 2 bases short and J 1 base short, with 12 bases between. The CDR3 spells CASSQNQGVSNQPQHF. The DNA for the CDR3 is TGCGCCAGCAGCCAAAACCAGGGCGTGAGCAATCAGCCCCAGCATTTT.

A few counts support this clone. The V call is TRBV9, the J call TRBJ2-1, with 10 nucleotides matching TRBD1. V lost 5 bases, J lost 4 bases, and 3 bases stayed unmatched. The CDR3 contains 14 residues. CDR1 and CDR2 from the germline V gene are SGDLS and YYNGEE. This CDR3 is CASRGTGDYNEQFF. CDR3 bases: TGTGCCAGCAGGGGGACAGGGGATTACAATGAGCAGTTCTTC. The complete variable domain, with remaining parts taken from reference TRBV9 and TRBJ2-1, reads DSGVTQTPKHLITATGQRVTLRCSPRSGDLSVYWYQQSLDQGLQFLIQYYNGEERAKGNILERFSAQQFPDLHSELNLSSLELGDSALYFCASRGTGDYNEQFFGPGTRLTVL.

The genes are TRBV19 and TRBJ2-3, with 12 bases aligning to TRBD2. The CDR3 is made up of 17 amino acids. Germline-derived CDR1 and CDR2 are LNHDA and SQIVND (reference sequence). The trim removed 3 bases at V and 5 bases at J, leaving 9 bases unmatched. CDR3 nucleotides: TGTGCCAGTAGTATTAAGAGGCTAGCGGGGGGGAAAGATACGCAGTATTTT. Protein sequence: CASSIKRLAGGKDTQYF.